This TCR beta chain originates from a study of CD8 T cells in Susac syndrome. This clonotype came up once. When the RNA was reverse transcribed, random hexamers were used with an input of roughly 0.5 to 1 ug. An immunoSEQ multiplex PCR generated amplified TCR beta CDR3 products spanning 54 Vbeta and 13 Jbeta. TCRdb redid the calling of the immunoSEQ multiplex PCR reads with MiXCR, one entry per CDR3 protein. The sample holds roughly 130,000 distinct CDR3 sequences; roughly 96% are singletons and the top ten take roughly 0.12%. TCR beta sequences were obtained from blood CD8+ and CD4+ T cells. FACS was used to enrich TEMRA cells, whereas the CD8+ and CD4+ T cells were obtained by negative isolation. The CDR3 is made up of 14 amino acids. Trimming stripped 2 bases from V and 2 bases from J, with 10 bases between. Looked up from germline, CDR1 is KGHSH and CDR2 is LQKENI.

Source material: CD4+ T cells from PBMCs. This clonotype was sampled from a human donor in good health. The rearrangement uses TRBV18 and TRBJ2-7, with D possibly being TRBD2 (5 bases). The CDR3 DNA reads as TGTGCCAGCTCACCAGAGGGCCTACCCTACGAGCAGTACTTC. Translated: CASSPEGLPYEQYF.